The 20 T cell receptor beta chains in this list originate from one sample, sequenced in a study of blood T cell repertoires in COVID-19. Sequencing was performed with immunoSEQ multiplex PCR; in TCRdb, only in-frame clones are kept and a portion is missing. Counted here are about 220,000 clones, roughly 85% occurring once; the ten biggest clones make up about 4.8%. Specimen: PBMCs or T cells enriched from blood (not recorded which). All receptors come from a woman aged 45-65 years who had been exposed to COVID-19.

V is TRBV5-1 and J is TRBJ1-6; TRBD1 agrees at 7 bases. Germline V gives CDR1 SGHRS, CDR2 YFSETQ. The CDR3 is made up of 14 amino acids. Trimming removed 4 bases from V and 7 bases from J; junction bases left unmatched: 5. CDR3 in amino acids: CASSDTGENSPLHF. For the CDR3, the DNA is TGCGCCAGCAGCGATACAGGGGAAAATTCACCCCTCCACTTT.

This rearrangement joins TRBV10-3 to TRBJ2-1, with TRBD2 matching 8 bases. Germline CDR1 and CDR2: ENHRY and SYGVKD. Trimming removed 3 bases from V and 4 bases from J; junction bases left unmatched: 14. This CDR3 comprises 18 residues. The CDR3 nucleotides are TGTGCCATCAGTGAAAACGGGGGGGCCGACGGCGGATACAATGAGCAGTTCTTC. It translates to CAISENGGADGGYNEQFF.

The V call is TRBV5-1, the J call TRBJ2-2; 9 bases line up with TRBD1. This CDR3 has 16 residues. V shed 4 bases and J 4 bases; nucleotides not matched to a gene: 8. CDR1 SGHRS and CDR2 YFSETQ come from the germline V gene. The CDR3 nucleotides are TGCGCCAGCAGCGGGGAGGGGACAGGGACCACCGGGGAGCTGTTTTTT. It translates to CASSGEGTGTTGELFF.

The chain combines TRBV5-1 with TRBJ2-7; weak D call: TRBD2 (6 bases). V gave up 4 bases and J gave up 2 bases, with 16 bases separating them. The CDR3 covers 15 residues. Looked up from germline, CDR1 is SGHRS and CDR2 is YFSETQ. This chain's CDR3 is CASSVSSVGPYEQYF. The CDR3 nucleotides are TGCGCCAGCAGCGTATCTAGCGTCGGGCCCTACGAGCAGTACTTC.

The V gene is TRBV15, the J gene TRBJ2-1; 9 bases map to TRBD2. V lost 0 bases to trimming and J lost 9 bases; unmatched junction nucleotides: 9. Germline CDR1 is LNHNV and CDR2 is YYDKDF (reference sequence). The CDR3 is 16 residues long. The CDR3 nucleotides read TGTGCCACCAGCAGAGATCTGGCTAGCGGGATACTTGAGCAGTTCTTC. It codes for CATSRDLASGILEQFF. The whole variable domain, filled in from reference TRBV15 and TRBJ2-1, reads DAMVIQNPRYQVTQFGKPVTLSCSQTLNHNVMYWYQQKSSQAPKLLFHYYDKDFNNEADTPDNFQSRRPNTSFCFLDIRSPGLGDTAMYLCATSRDLASGILEQFFGPGTRLTVL.

The V and J genes are TRBV7-2 and TRBJ1-3, with D uncertain. The CDR3 length is 15 residues. The V and J ends lost 5 bases and 3 bases respectively, with 14 bases between them. CDR1 is SGHTA, CDR2 FQGNSA, per germline. In DNA, the CDR3 is TGTGCCAGCAGCCCCTCGGGAGGAGGTGGAAACACCATATATTTT. This encodes CASSPSGGGGNTIYF.

This clone was counted a single time. The gene calls are TRBV18 and TRBJ1-2; 12 positions agree with TRBD1. CDR3 length: 15 amino acids. Germline values: CDR1 KGHSH, CDR2 LQKENI. After removal of 4 bases from V and 6 bases from J, the junction contained 6 bases not matched to a gene. The CDR3 sequence is CASSLTGTGGDGYTF. CDR3 bases: TGTGCCAGCTCACTAACCGGGACAGGGGGCGATGGCTACACCTTC.

The CDR3 sequence: CSVPDRRHPEQFF. Written as DNA, the CDR3 is TGCAGCGTCCCCGACAGGAGACACCCTGAGCAGTTCTTC. The gene calls are TRBV29-1 and TRBJ2-1; possibly TRBD1 for D (6 bases). This CDR3 contains 13 residues. Trimming left V 6 bases short and J 9 bases short, with 18 bases between. Germline CDR1 and CDR2: SQVTM and ANQGSEA.

This clone was detected only once. This rearrangement joins TRBV7-2 to TRBJ1-6; 8 bases line up with TRBD1. The V and J ends lost 4 bases and 7 bases, in that order; junction bases with no gene match: 6. CDR1 and CDR2 from the germline V gene are SGHTA and FQGNSA. CDR3 size: 15 residues. The CDR3 here is CASSSTGVGNSPLHF. The CDR3 DNA is TGTGCCAGCAGCTCGACAGGGGTGGGGAATTCACCCCTCCACTTT. Complete variable domain (other parts from reference TRBV7-2 and TRBJ1-6): GAGVSQSPSNKVTEKGKDVELRCDPISGHTALYWYRQSLGQGLEFLIYFQGNSAPDKSGLPSDRFSAERTGGSVSTLTIQRTQQEDSAVYLCASSSTGVGNSPLHFGNGTRLTVT.

The chain has TRBV6-2 or TRBV6-3 and TRBJ1-2, with a tentative D call TRBD1 (6 bases). V was shortened by 6 bases and J by 6 bases, with 14 bases between the two germline ends. Per the germline V gene, CDR1 is MNHEY and CDR2 is SVGEGT. The CDR3 runs to 13 residues. This CDR3 reads CASSSFNRDGYTF. CDR3 nucleotides: TGTGCCAGCAGCTCCTTTAACAGGGATGGCTACACCTTC.

Of note for this clone: The sample contains more than one DNA sequence encoding this CDR3. V usage is TRBV6-5 and J usage is TRBJ2-7; TRBD1 is a possible D gene (5 bases). From germline, CDR1 is MNHEY and CDR2 SVGAGI. The CDR3 sequence is 13 residues long. Trimming removed 6 bases at V and 4 bases at J, with 13 bases between. The CDR3 nucleotides read TGTGCCAGCAGCCAGGGAACCTCGTACGAGCAGTACTTC. This translates into CASSQGTSYEQYF.

This clone was seen a single time. This chain links TRBV5-1 with TRBJ2-3; TRBD2 matches 10 bases. V was clipped by 1 base and J by 5 bases; unmatched bases: 13. This CDR3 spans 18 amino acids. Germline loops: CDR1 SGHRS, CDR2 YFSETQ. This chain's CDR3 is CASSLWASGGSTQDTQYF. CDR3 coding DNA: TGCGCCAGCAGCTTGTGGGCTAGCGGGGGATCCACCCAAGATACGCAGTATTTT.

The chain employs TRBV19 and TRBJ2-4; TRBD2 is a possible D gene (6 bases). The V end lost 4 bases, the J end lost 3 bases, and 19 bases lay between the germline ends. Germline V gene lookup returns CDR1 LNHDA and CDR2 SQIVND (reference sequence). The CDR3 totals 17 residues. The CDR3 bases are TGTGCCAGTAGTACCCGGAGTGGGGCGGGACTCAAAAACATTCAGTACTTC. This encodes CASSTRSGAGLKNIQYF. The full variable domain, completed using reference TRBV19 and TRBJ2-4, is DGGITQSPKYLFRKEGQNVTLSCEQNLNHDAMYWYRQDPGQGLRLIYYSQIVNDFQKGDIAEGYSVSREKKESFPLTVTSAQKNPTAFYLCASSTRSGAGLKNIQYFGAGTRLSVL.

The genes are TRBV7-2 and TRBJ2-3; 7 bases align to TRBD2. The CDR3 has 15 amino acids. CDR1 and CDR2 from the germline V gene are SGHTA and FQGNSA. V was clipped by 1 base and J by 2 bases; unmatched bases: 3. The CDR3 is CASSLVSGITDTQYF. The DNA for the CDR3 is TGTGCCAGCAGCTTAGTAAGCGGGATCACAGATACGCAGTATTTT.

This sequence joins TRBV3-1 (or the pseudogene TRBV3-2) and TRBJ2-2; maybe TRBD1 (6 bases). Germline-derived CDR1 and CDR2 are LGHDT and YNNKEL (reference sequence). The length of the CDR3 is 16 residues. Trimming left V 3 bases short and J 7 bases short, with 18 bases between. The CDR3 loop reads CASSHPLGQGYGELFF. The DNA of the CDR3 is TGTGCCAGCAGCCATCCCTTAGGGCAGGGGTACGGGGAGCTGTTTTTT.

The chain is built from TRBV30 and TRBJ1-5, with 8 bases fitting TRBD1. V gave up 5 bases and J gave up 7 bases; unmatched junction bases: 7. In germline, CDR1 is GTSNPN, CDR2 SVGIG (reference sequence). CDR3 length equals 13 residues. CDR3 coding DNA: TGTGCCTGGTTTCAGGGGGCTTACCAGCCCCAGCATTTT. Translating it yields CAWFQGAYQPQHF.

The V gene is TRBV4-2, the J gene TRBJ2-3; possibly TRBD1 for D (8 bases). The CDR3 is made up of 19 amino acids. The germline CDR1 and CDR2 sequences are LGHNA and YNFKEQ. Trimming shortened V by 3 bases and J by 1 base, and 23 bases separated the two germline ends. The CDR3 nucleotides are TGTGCCAGCAGCCACTCGACAGGGGAGGGAGGCAGACGCACAGATACGCAGTATTTT. Translating it yields CASSHSTGEGGRRTDTQYF.

The genes are TRBV6-4 and TRBJ1-1; D gene ambiguous. Trimming shortened V by 3 bases and J by 1 base, and 6 bases separated the two germline ends. The germline CDR1 and CDR2 sequences are MRHNA and SNTAGT. CDR3 length: 13 amino acids. The CDR3 DNA is TGTGCCAGCAGTGAGGAGGGGAACACTGAAGCTTTCTTT. It yields the protein CASSEEGNTEAFF.

The chain combines TRBV7-2 with TRBJ2-4; D gene ambiguous. The CDR3 consists of 13 residues. V dropped 5 bases and J dropped 8 bases, with 13 bases sitting between them. The V gene's germline CDR1 is SGHTA and CDR2 FQGNSA. CDR3 region: CASSPPGRDIQYF. As DNA, the CDR3 is TGTGCCAGCAGCCCTCCGGGTCGGGACATTCAGTACTTC.

The chain recombines TRBV2 with TRBJ1-3; tentatively, D is TRBD1 (5 bases). The CDR3 covers 14 residues. Trimming pared 5 bases from V and 2 bases from J, leaving 10 bases between. Germline V CDR1 and CDR2: SNHLY, FYNNEI. As DNA, the CDR3 is TGTGCCAGCAGTCCCAGGACAACTGGAAACACCATATATTTT. Its protein is CASSPRTTGNTIYF.